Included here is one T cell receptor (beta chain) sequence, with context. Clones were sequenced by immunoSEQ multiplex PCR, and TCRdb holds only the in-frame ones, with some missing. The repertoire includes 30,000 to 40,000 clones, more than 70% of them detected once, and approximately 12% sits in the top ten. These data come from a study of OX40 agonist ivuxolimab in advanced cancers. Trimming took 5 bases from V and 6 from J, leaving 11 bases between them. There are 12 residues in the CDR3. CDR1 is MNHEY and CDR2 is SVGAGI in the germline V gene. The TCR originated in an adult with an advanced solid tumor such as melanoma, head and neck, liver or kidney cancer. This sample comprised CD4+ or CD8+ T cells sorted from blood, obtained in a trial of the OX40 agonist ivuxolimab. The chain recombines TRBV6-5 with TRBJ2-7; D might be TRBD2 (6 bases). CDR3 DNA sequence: TGTGCCAGCAGTATCCCCGGGGGCGAGCAGTACTTC. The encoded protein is CASSIPGGEQYF.